The text below deals with one TCR beta chain. The antigen is undetermined. Looked up from germline, CDR1 is MNHNY and CDR2 is SVGAGI (reference sequence). The CDR3 is made up of 15 amino acids. After removal of 7 bases from V and 7 bases from J, the junction contained 9 bases not matched to a gene. Every patient was affected by relapse after autologous stem cell transplantation, while exposure to brentuximab vedotin was not uniform. This sample stems from a study of PD-1 blockade in classical Hodgkin lymphoma. Sequencing used immunoSEQ multiplex PCR; TCRdb keeps in-frame clones, though not all of them. The sample carries 9,500 to 12,000 clones, about 71% recorded once. The study's findings and limits: Complete responders had baseline diversity similar to newly diagnosed patients. Undefined causes, possibly disease activity or prior therapy, underlie the repertoire differences. Patients were excluded if nivolumab began under 1 year after ASCT (the autologous transplant). Baseline TCR diversity was reportedly lower in newly diagnosed patients than in healthy donors. It was reported as lower still in relapsed/refractory patients.

The sequences come from peripheral blood mononuclear cells (PBMCs), collected at baseline. The genes are TRBV6-6 and TRBJ1-6; the match to TRBD1 covers 8 bases. The sequence came from a human donor with classical Hodgkin lymphoma. For the CDR3, the DNA is TGTGCCAGCACCTACGGGGACAGGAGGAATTCACCCCTCCACTTT. Its protein is CASTYGDRRNSPLHF.